This T cell receptor beta chain stems from a study of T-cell memory formation after mild COVID-19. Background on the study: Each donor largely had its own TCR clusters. The study, taken as a whole, reports: Pre-infection memory showed some responding clones, and this suggested that cross-reactive memory joined. Second-wave clones with a day 37 peak had unconfirmed SARS-CoV-2 specificity. Researchers report contracting CD4+ clones mostly in CM and EM, with CD8+ clones in EMRA.

The sample holds many counts of this clonotype. Its antigen remains unknown. The junction does not match germline at one end; this may be a read error. Germline CDR1 and CDR2: SGHRS and YFSETQ. The CDR3 contains 15 residues. MiXCR, run by TCRdb on the 5' RACE reads, gives a single entry per CDR3 protein. The sample lists just under 550,000 distinct CDR3 sequences, 20% seen once, with approximately 12% in the top ten. The material sequenced was PBMCs or a T cell subset sorted from them (not recorded which). This sequence originates from an adult woman who had mild COVID-19 (a few samples of this study predate the infection). Cell type and time point are not known. V usage is TRBV5-1 and J usage is TRBJ1-1; 8 bases fit TRBD1. CDR3: CASSLGQGGNTEAFF. The CDR3 DNA sequence: TGTGCCAGCAGTCTAGGACAGGGCGGGAACACTGAAGCTTTCTTT.